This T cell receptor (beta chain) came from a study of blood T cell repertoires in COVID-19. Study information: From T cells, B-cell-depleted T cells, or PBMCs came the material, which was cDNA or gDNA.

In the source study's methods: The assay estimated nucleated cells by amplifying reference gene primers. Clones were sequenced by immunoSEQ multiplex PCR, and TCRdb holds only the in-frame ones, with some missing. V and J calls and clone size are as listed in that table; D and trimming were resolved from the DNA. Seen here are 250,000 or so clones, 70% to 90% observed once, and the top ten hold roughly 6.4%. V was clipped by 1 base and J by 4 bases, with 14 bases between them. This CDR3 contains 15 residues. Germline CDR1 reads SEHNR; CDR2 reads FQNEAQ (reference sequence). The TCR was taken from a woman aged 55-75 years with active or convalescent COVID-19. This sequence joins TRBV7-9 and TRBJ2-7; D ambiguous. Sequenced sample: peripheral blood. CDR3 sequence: CASSLDPRSPYEQYF. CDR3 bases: TGTGCCAGCAGCTTAGACCCCCGGTCTCCTTACGAGCAGTACTTC.